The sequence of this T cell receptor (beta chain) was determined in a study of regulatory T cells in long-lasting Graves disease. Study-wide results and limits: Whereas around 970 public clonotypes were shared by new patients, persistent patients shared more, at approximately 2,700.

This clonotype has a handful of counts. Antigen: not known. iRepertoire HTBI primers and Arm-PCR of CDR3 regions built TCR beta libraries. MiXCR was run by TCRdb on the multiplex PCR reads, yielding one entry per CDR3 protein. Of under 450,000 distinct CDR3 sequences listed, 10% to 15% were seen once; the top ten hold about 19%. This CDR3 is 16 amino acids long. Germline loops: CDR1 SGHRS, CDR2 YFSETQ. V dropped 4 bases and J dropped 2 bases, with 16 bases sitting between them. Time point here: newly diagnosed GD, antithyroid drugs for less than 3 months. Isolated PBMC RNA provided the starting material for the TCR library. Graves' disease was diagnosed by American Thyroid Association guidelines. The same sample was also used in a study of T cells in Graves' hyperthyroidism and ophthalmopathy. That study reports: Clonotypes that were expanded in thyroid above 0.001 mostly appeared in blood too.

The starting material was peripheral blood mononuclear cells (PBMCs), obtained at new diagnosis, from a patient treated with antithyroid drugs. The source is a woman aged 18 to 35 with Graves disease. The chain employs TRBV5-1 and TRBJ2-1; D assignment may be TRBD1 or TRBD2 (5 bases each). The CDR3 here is CASSTGPALPYNEQFF. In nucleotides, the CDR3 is TGCGCCAGCAGCACGGGACCAGCTCTACCCTACAATGAGCAGTTCTTC.